This T cell receptor (beta chain) was sequenced during a study of blood T cell repertoires in COVID-19. Study background: The cDNA or gDNA used as material had been derived from T cells, B-cell-depleted T cells, or PBMCs.

In its sample, this clone was seen a few times. Germline CDR1 is ENHRY and CDR2 is SYGVKD. CDR3 length: 18 amino acids. With V trimmed by 6 bases and J by 6 bases, 15 bases remained unmatched. Clones were read by immunoSEQ multiplex PCR, and TCRdb kept only the in-frame ones, dropping some. Of 150,000 to 200,000 clones in the sample, over 80% were seen once. Before being deemed recovered, Cohort 3 donors had two negative PCRs, clearance, or symptom resolution. The clonotype originates from a woman aged 60-70 years who had recovered from COVID-19. What was sequenced was PBMCs or T cells enriched from blood (not recorded which). The V gene is TRBV10-3, the J gene TRBJ2-2; 11 bases fit TRBD2. The CDR3 protein is CAISRSSGGAVVSGELFF. The CDR3 bases are TGTGCCATCAGCAGAAGTAGCGGGGGGGCGGTAGTGTCCGGGGAGCTGTTTTTT.